The entry below describes one T cell receptor (beta chain). Its specificity is unknown. These data are taken from a study of beta chain features in type 1 diabetes. Study outcomes and limitations: Here, the possible influence of HLA type (on TCRB rearrangement) remained unresolved.

The CDR3 is made up of 14 amino acids. Germline V gene lookup returns CDR1 SSHAT and CDR2 FNYEAQ (reference sequence). V lost 1 base and J 5 bases, leaving 11 bases between the germline ends. Sorting that relied on CD45RO/CCR7/CD25/CD127/CD95/CD27 yielded CD4+ naive, central memory, regulatory and stem cell-like memory cells. Of the isolated RNA, all was reverse transcribed, and so the sequenced material was expressed TCRB transcripts. Naive, central memory and regulatory T cell samples yielded around 3.5 million reads on average. Assay used: immunoSEQ multiplex PCR; TCRdb lists only in-frame clones, some missing. The sample records roughly 500,000 clones, roughly an eighth being singletons.

This sequence joins TRBV7-7 and TRBJ2-5; tentatively, D is TRBD2 (5 bases). The clonotype was recovered from a woman between 18 and 29 years old in good health. Sequencing used naive CD4+ T cells from blood. DNA of the CDR3: TGTGCCAGCAGCTTAGATAACTCGGGGGAGACCCAGTACTTC. Protein: CASSLDNSGETQYF.